The present T cell receptor (beta chain) was sequenced within a study of tumor and adjacent non-tumor tissue in lung cancer. Overall study: Patients comprised about a dozen adenocarcinoma, a couple of squamous cell carcinoma and 1 small cell lung cancer. Patients were aged roughly 31 to 76, 9 to 10 men and about 5 women, stage I to III.

A modified ARM-PCR protocol with three rounds of nested PCR amplified TCRbeta. TCRdb used MiXCR to reprocess the multiplex PCR reads, holding one entry per CDR3 protein. Of roughly 120,000 distinct CDR3 sequences in the sample, around 75% were seen once. No cell sorting was done before RNA was extracted from the tissue. The CDR3 runs to 14 residues. Germline CDR1 and CDR2: MNHEY and SVGEGT. Losses at the gene ends were 8 bases for V and 8 bases for J; bases not matched to a gene: 7. As for this clonotype: Antigen unknown.

Notes on the study in general: In normal lung, the top 100 clones were significantly more dominant than in tumor. Compared with tumor, normal lung showed significantly lower TCR diversity.

This sequence originates from a woman aged 55-70 years with non-small cell lung cancer. The chain carries TRBV6-2 or TRBV6-3 and TRBJ2-1, with TRBD2 matching 12 bases. The specimen sequenced was lung tumor tissue. DNA of the CDR3: TGTGCCAGCGAACTAGCGGGAGGTACGGATGAGCAGTTCTTC. Translating it yields CASELAGGTDEQFF.